The 11 T cell receptor beta chains given below trace back to one sample, sequenced in a study of blood T cell repertoires in COVID-19. Using immunoSEQ multiplex PCR, the repertoire was profiled, and TCRdb retains in-frame clones only, with some absent. The repertoire consists of some 430,000 clones, with about 90% occurring once and the leading ten covering approximately 0.55%. Sequenced sample: PBMCs or T cells enriched from blood (not recorded which). These receptors were obtained from a young man who had recovered from COVID-19.

The J gene is TRBJ1-1, the V gene TRBV12-3 or TRBV12-4; unclear D gene. Trimming removed 8 bases from V and 8 bases from J, with 18 bases in between. The CDR3 runs 13 residues. The CDR3 reads CASSTHRRAEAFF. The DNA for the CDR3 is TGTGCCAGCTCCACCCATCGGAGGGCCGAAGCTTTCTTT.

The J gene is TRBJ1-3, the V gene TRBV18; TRBD1 might be the D (5 bases). Germline V gives CDR1 KGHSH, CDR2 LQKENI. The germline V and J ends were trimmed by 3 bases and 0 bases, with 9 bases remaining between them. CDR3 size: 15 residues. CDR3 nucleotide sequence: TGTGCCAGCTCACCGGACAACTACTCTGGAAACACCATATATTTT. Translating it yields CASSPDNYSGNTIYF. The full variable domain, in which reference TRBV18 and TRBJ1-3 provide the parts outside the CDR3, is NAGVMQNPRHLVRRRGQEARLRCSPMKGHSHVYWYRQLPEEGLKFMVYLQKENIIDESGMPKERFSAEFPKEGPSILRIQQVVRGDSAAYFCASSPDNYSGNTIYFGEGSWLTVV.

The chain joins TRBV11-2 to TRBJ2-3; D possibly corresponds to TRBD1 (5 bases). Trimming shortened V by 3 bases and J by 2 bases, and 9 bases separated the two germline ends. Germline V gene data show CDR1 as SGHAT and CDR2 as FQNNGV. This CDR3 has 14 amino acids. The CDR3 loop is CASSFSGATDTQYF. CDR3 in DNA: TGTGCCAGCAGCTTCAGTGGGGCCACAGATACGCAGTATTTT.

The genes are TRBV7-8 and TRBJ1-6, with D uncertain. The CDR3 has 15 amino acids. The V end lost 1 base, the J end lost 8 bases, and 12 bases lay between the germline ends. CDR1 SGHVS and CDR2 FQNEAQ come from the germline V gene. The CDR3 bases are TGTGCCAGCAGCTTAGTCGAGGGATATTATTCACCCCTCCACTTT. This sequence encodes CASSLVEGYYSPLHF.

The CDR3 protein is CASSTHETGLSGDSGANVLTF. The CDR3 DNA reads as TGTGCCAGCAGCACCCACGAGACAGGACTCAGTGGAGACTCTGGGGCCAACGTCCTGACTTTC. The rearrangement uses TRBV7-8 and TRBJ2-6, with D perhaps matching TRBD1 (6 bases). This CDR3 comprises 21 residues. Germline V gene sequence: CDR1 SGHVS, CDR2 FQNEAQ. V was cut by 5 bases and J by 0 bases, with 26 bases left in between.

The CDR3 sequence: CASSRTGVANQPQHF. The CDR3, as DNA: TGTGCCAGCAGCAGGACAGGGGTGGCCAATCAGCCCCAGCATTTT. J is TRBJ1-5 and V is TRBV9, with 9 nucleotides matching TRBD1. The V segment lost 4 bases and the J segment 3 bases; nucleotides outside the gene matches: 5. The CDR3 is made up of 15 amino acids. Germline V gives CDR1 SGDLS, CDR2 YYNGEE.

This rearrangement joins TRBV11-3 to TRBJ1-2, with D unresolved. V lost 6 bases and J 4 bases, leaving 15 bases between the germline ends. The CDR3 length is 14 residues. Germline CDR1 reads SGHNT; CDR2 reads YENEEA. CDR3 protein: CASSPASSGYGYTF. DNA of the CDR3: TGTGCCAGCAGTCCTGCAAGTTCGGGCTATGGCTACACCTTC.

The rearrangement joins TRBV12-5 to TRBJ1-3, with D hard to call. Trimming took 6 bases from V and 0 from J, leaving 15 bases between them. The CDR3 totals 16 residues. Per germline, CDR1 LGHNT and CDR2 FRNRAP. CDR3 DNA sequence: TGTGCTAGTGGCTCACTCACCGGGGTCTCTGGAAACACCATATATTTT. It translates to CASGSLTGVSGNTIYF.

The chain couples TRBV3-1 (or the pseudogene TRBV3-2) to TRBJ1-1, with D perhaps TRBD1 (5 bases). The CDR3 covers 12 residues. Germline loops: CDR1 LGHDT, CDR2 YNNKEL (reference sequence). The V end was cut by 4 bases, the J end by 5 bases, with 8 bases between. In DNA form, the CDR3 reads TGTGCCAGCAGCCTTCGGGGGACTGAAGCTTTCTTT. Translation: CASSLRGTEAFF.

The rearrangement joins TRBV19 to TRBJ1-1, with D perhaps TRBD1 (5 bases). The CDR3 length is 11 residues. V was pared by 3 bases and J by 10 bases, with 9 bases between. From germline, CDR1 is LNHDA and CDR2 SQIVND (reference sequence). The CDR3, as DNA: TGTGCCAGTAGTATGGGCCAGGGAGCTTTCTTT. Its protein is CASSMGQGAFF.

V is TRBV5-6 and J is TRBJ1-1; 8 bases are shared with TRBD1. The J segment lost 5 bases and the V segment lost 4 bases, leaving 4 bases of the junction unmatched. CDR1 is SGHDT and CDR2 is YYEEEE in the germline V gene. This CDR3 is 13 amino acids long. The CDR3 region is CASSGQGGTEAFF. Written as DNA, the CDR3 is TGTGCCAGCAGCGGACAGGGTGGGACTGAAGCTTTCTTT.